The 21 T cell receptor beta chains below come from one sample, sequenced in a study of cytomegalovirus exposure and HLA in healthy donors. Vbeta (60) and Jbeta (13) primers were used in the PCR. Sequencing was performed with immunoSEQ multiplex PCR; in TCRdb, only in-frame clones are kept and a portion is missing. Of around 170,000 clones listed, 80% are singletons. Input material: PBMCs. The receptors shown here come from a man aged 35-49 years in good health and CMV-seronegative.

The genes are TRBV7-8 and TRBJ2-3; weak D call: TRBD2 (5 bases). Germline loops: CDR1 SGHVS, CDR2 FQNEAQ. V lost 0 bases and J lost 4, with 17 bases in between. The CDR3 is 17 amino acids. Here the CDR3 reads CASSLAEATLGADTQYF. CDR3 in DNA: TGTGCCAGCAGCTTAGCGGAGGCGACCCTTGGGGCAGATACGCAGTATTTT.

This clone was seen a single time. The CDR3 sequence is CASSLEGARGLTYNEQFF. In DNA, the CDR3 is TGTGCCAGCAGCTTAGAAGGGGCGCGGGGCCTTACCTACAATGAGCAGTTCTTC. This chain uses TRBV7-2 with TRBJ2-1; possibly TRBD2 for D (6 bases). The germline V and J ends were trimmed by 1 base and 2 bases, with 18 bases remaining between them. Germline V lookup: CDR1 SGHTA, CDR2 FQGNSA. CDR3 length equals 18 residues.

V usage is TRBV10-3 and J usage is TRBJ2-1; 10 nucleotides agree with TRBD2. With V trimmed by 6 bases and J by 7 bases, 6 bases remained unmatched. Germline CDR1 and CDR2: ENHRY and SYGVKD. CDR3 size: 14 residues. The CDR3 region has the DNA TGTGCCATCAGCCCTAGCGGGGGCGGAAATGAGCAGTTCTTC. Amino acids: CAISPSGGGNEQFF.

V and J are TRBV2 and TRBJ2-5; 9 bases are a match to TRBD2. This CDR3 has 18 residues. J lost 2 bases, V lost 2 bases, and 12 bases had no gene match. From germline, CDR1 is SNHLY and CDR2 FYNNEI. The CDR3 DNA is TGTGCCAGCAGTGAAATCGTCTTGGCTAGCGGGGAGCAAGAGACCCAGTACTTC. Protein sequence: CASSEIVLASGEQETQYF.

The rearrangement uses TRBV13 and TRBJ2-1; D is unresolved. V shed 0 bases and J shed 0 bases, with 12 bases lying between them. The germline V gene encodes CDR1 PRHDT and CDR2 FYEKMQ (reference sequence). The CDR3 has 17 amino acids. In nucleotides, the CDR3 is TGTGCCAGCAGCTTAGGCCGGCTGACAAGCTCCTACAATGAGCAGTTCTTC. It yields the protein CASSLGRLTSSYNEQFF. Drawing the rest from reference TRBV13 and TRBJ2-1, the complete variable domain is AAGVIQSPRHLIKEKRETATLKCYPIPRHDTVYWYQQGPGQDPQFLISFYEKMQSDKGSIPDRFSAQQFSDYHSELNMSSLELGDSALYFCASSLGRLTSSYNEQFFGPGTRLTVL.

CDR3 amino acids: CASSLLRVSEQFF. CDR3 DNA sequence: TGTGCCAGCAGCCTCCTCAGGGTGAGTGAGCAGTTCTTC. V and J are TRBV11-1 and TRBJ2-1, with D perhaps matching TRBD1 (5 bases). Trimming pared 5 bases from V and 9 bases from J, leaving 14 bases between. Germline CDR1 is SGHAT and CDR2 is FQDESV (reference sequence). The length of the CDR3 is 13 residues.

This rearrangement joins TRBV5-6 to TRBJ2-1; TRBD2 agrees at 9 bases. Germline lookup yields CDR1 SGHDT and CDR2 YYEEEE. V dropped 3 bases and J dropped 7; count of bases not matched to a gene: 8. The CDR3 covers 15 residues. CDR3 sequence reads: CASSWASGMRNEQFF. The DNA for the CDR3 is TGTGCCAGCAGCTGGGCTAGCGGGATGAGGAATGAGCAGTTCTTC.

This chain joins TRBV5-4 and TRBJ2-1; TRBD2 matches 8 bases. J lost 3 bases, V lost 5 bases, and 7 bases had no gene match. CDR3 length equals 15 residues. The germline V gene encodes CDR1 SGHNT and CDR2 YYREEE (reference sequence). This CDR3 reads CASSGRREVYNEQFF. The CDR3 DNA is TGTGCCAGCAGTGGGAGGCGGGAGGTCTACAATGAGCAGTTCTTC.

The chain has TRBV6-5 and TRBJ2-7, with D possibly matching TRBD2 (5 bases). The CDR3 length is 15 residues. Germline lookup yields CDR1 MNHEY and CDR2 SVGAGI. V was trimmed by 0 bases and J by 2 bases, leaving 11 bases between them. CDR3 DNA: TGTGCCAGCAGTTACTCCTTAGCGCTTACCTACGAGCAGTACTTC. The encoded protein is CASSYSLALTYEQYF.

The rearrangement uses TRBV15 and TRBJ2-3; 7 bases agree with TRBD1. Germline V gene lookup returns CDR1 LNHNV and CDR2 YYDKDF (reference sequence). The V gene end was trimmed by 3 bases and the J gene end by 4 bases; junction bases not matched to a gene: 7. The CDR3 is 15 residues long. This chain's CDR3 is CATSRKGAGADTQYF. In nucleotides, the CDR3 is TGTGCCACCAGCAGGAAGGGGGCAGGGGCAGATACGCAGTATTTT.

The chain links TRBV19 to TRBJ1-5; D is undetermined. The CDR3 is 17 amino acids. Deletions cut 4 bases from V and 6 bases from J, with 22 bases between. Germline CDR1 is LNHDA and CDR2 is SQIVND (reference sequence). The CDR3 bases are TGTGCCAGTAGTACCCCAAACATGTTAATTAATACTCAGCCCCAGCATTTT. The encoded protein is CASSTPNMLINTQPQHF.

The gene calls are TRBV27 and TRBJ2-7, with 7 bases aligning to TRBD1. J was trimmed by 2 bases and V by 6 bases; bases with no gene match: 10. Germline assignment: CDR1 MNHEY and CDR2 SMNVEV (reference sequence). This CDR3 has 15 residues. The CDR3 reads CASRRTWTGAYEQYF. In nucleotides, the CDR3 is TGTGCCAGCAGGAGAACGTGGACAGGAGCCTACGAGCAGTACTTC.

V is TRBV27 and J is TRBJ2-7; 7 bases are shared with TRBD1. This CDR3 spans 16 amino acids. V was pared by 3 bases and J by 7 bases, with 15 bases of the junction left unmatched. CDR1 and CDR2 (germline): MNHEY, SMNVEV (reference sequence). The CDR3 protein is CASSFSRRTGQGEQYF. In DNA, the CDR3 is TGTGCCAGCAGTTTCTCCAGAAGGACAGGTCAGGGGGAGCAGTACTTC.

The V and J genes are TRBV19 and TRBJ2-7; D is undetermined. V was trimmed by 4 bases and J by 4 bases, leaving 11 bases between them. Looked up from germline, CDR1 is LNHDA and CDR2 is SQIVND (reference sequence). There are 13 residues in the CDR3. The CDR3 here is CASSSVFGYEQYF. The CDR3 bases are TGTGCCAGTAGTAGCGTCTTTGGTTACGAGCAGTACTTC. The complete variable domain, with remaining parts taken from reference TRBV19 and TRBJ2-7, reads DGGITQSPKYLFRKEGQNVTLSCEQNLNHDAMYWYRQDPGQGLRLIYYSQIVNDFQKGDIAEGYSVSREKKESFPLTVTSAQKNPTAFYLCASSSVFGYEQYFGPGTRLTVT.

This chain joins TRBV9 and TRBJ2-3, with 12 bases matching TRBD2. Unmatched junction bases numbered 11, after V lost 0 bases and J lost 0 bases. The germline V gene has CDR1 SGDLS and CDR2 YYNGEE. The CDR3 is 20 amino acids. CDR3 sequence (DNA): TGTGCCAGCAGCGTAGGTGGGACTAGCGGGCGGAGAACTAGCACAGATACGCAGTATTTT. Its translation: CASSVGGTSGRRTSTDTQYF. The full variable domain, with the rest looked up from reference TRBV9 and TRBJ2-3, is DSGVTQTPKHLITATGQRVTLRCSPRSGDLSVYWYQQSLDQGLQFLIQYYNGEERAKGNILERFSAQQFPDLHSELNLSSLELGDSALYFCASSVGGTSGRRTSTDTQYFGPGTRLTVL.

The rearrangement joins TRBV9 to TRBJ2-1; the match to TRBD2 covers 12 bases. The V segment lost 0 bases and the J segment 9 bases; nucleotides outside the gene matches: 7. Germline loops: CDR1 SGDLS, CDR2 YYNGEE. The CDR3 consists of 16 residues. The DNA for the CDR3 is TGTGCCAGCAGCGTAGCTCTGGCTAGCGGGGGGGGTGAGCAGTTCTTC. Translation: CASSVALASGGGEQFF.

A single count supports this clone. The chain carries TRBV29-1 and TRBJ2-1; TRBD2 matches 12 bases. Losses at the gene ends were 5 bases for V and 8 bases for J; bases not matched to a gene: 7. The CDR3 extends over 14 amino acids. CDR1 and CDR2 (germline): SQVTM, ANQGSEA. The CDR3: CSVNLAGGPDEQFF. CDR3 DNA: TGCAGCGTTAATCTAGCGGGAGGGCCGGATGAGCAGTTCTTC.

The CDR3 region has the DNA TGTGCCAGTAGTATACTAGCGGGGGACACCGGGGAGCTGTTTTTT. Residues: CASSILAGDTGELFF. V usage is TRBV19 and J usage is TRBJ2-2, with 10 bases matching TRBD2. The CDR3 loop spans 15 amino acids. V shed 2 bases and J 3 bases; nucleotides not matched to a gene: 0. Germline CDR1 is LNHDA and CDR2 is SQIVND (reference sequence).

The rearrangement uses TRBV27 and TRBJ2-5; D is possibly TRBD2 (6 bases). Between the trimmed V and J ends, which lost 8 bases and 5 bases, there was a span of 24 bases. Germline CDR1 reads MNHEY; CDR2 reads SMNVEV (reference sequence). CDR3 length equals 16 residues. The CDR3 DNA follows: TGTGCCAGCTTTCCGGGACTGCCGATTTCTGGTGAGACCCAGTACTTC. The encoded protein is CASFPGLPISGETQYF.

This chain uses TRBV6-5 with TRBJ2-5; D is perhaps TRBD1 (7 bases). The germline V gene has CDR1 MNHEY and CDR2 SVGAGI. The CDR3 is made up of 15 amino acids. Trimming left V 2 bases short and J 0 bases short, with 10 bases between. The CDR3 DNA reads TGTGCCAGCAGTTACGGAGGGGGCGACCAAGAGACCCAGTACTTC. As protein: CASSYGGGDQETQYF.

The chain links TRBV7-2 to TRBJ1-2, with D uncertain. There are 14 residues in the CDR3. CDR1 SGHTA and CDR2 FQGNSA come from the germline V gene. Trimming pared 1 base from V and 4 bases from J, leaving 10 bases between. The CDR3, as DNA: TGTGCCAGCAGCTTAGATAGAACTTTCTATGGCTACACCTTC. The encoded protein is CASSLDRTFYGYTF.